Here is one T cell receptor beta chain with its context. Its target is not known. Random hexamers served to reverse transcribe about 0.5 to 1 ug RNA. A multiplex approach, immunoSEQ multiplex PCR, amplified TCR beta CDR3 across 54 Vbeta and 13 Jbeta. TCRdb itself ran the immunoSEQ multiplex PCR reads through MiXCR, one entry per CDR3 protein. The repertoire holds some 130,000 distinct CDR3 sequences, with nearly 95% as singletons. Controls matched for sex and age were healthy donors. The germline gives CDR1 SGHRS, CDR2 YFSETQ. The CDR3 loop spans 14 amino acids. The V end lost 4 bases, the J end lost 4 bases, and 11 bases lay between the germline ends. This specimen belongs to a study of CD8 T cells in Susac syndrome. Study-wide findings and caveats: The study recognized that its TCR sequencing and HLA analysis covered a relatively small number of individuals.

The clonotype was recovered from a human donor in good health. This chain joins TRBV5-1 and TRBJ1-4; perhaps TRBD1 as D (5 bases). The sample was CD4+ T cells from PBMCs. The DNA for the CDR3 is TGCGCCAGCAGCGTGGGACCGATTAATGAAAAACTGTTTTTT. It codes for CASSVGPINEKLFF.